This T cell receptor beta chain stems from a study of T cell responses to AZD1222 COVID-19 vaccine. CDR1 is SEHNR, CDR2 FQNEAQ, per germline (reference sequence). This CDR3 has 13 amino acids. V was clipped by 2 bases and J by 5 bases, with 8 bases between them. Using immunoSEQ multiplex PCR, the repertoire was profiled, and TCRdb retains in-frame clones only, with some absent. The sample has around 90,000 clones, about 88% seen once. This clonotype originated in an adult in good health. This material consisted of peripheral blood, taken on day 0 of AZD1222 vaccination. The rearrangement joins TRBV7-9 to TRBJ2-3, with D uncertain. The CDR3 reads CASSLSRGDTQYF. CDR3 in DNA: TGTGCCAGCAGCTTAAGCCGAGGAGATACGCAGTATTTT.